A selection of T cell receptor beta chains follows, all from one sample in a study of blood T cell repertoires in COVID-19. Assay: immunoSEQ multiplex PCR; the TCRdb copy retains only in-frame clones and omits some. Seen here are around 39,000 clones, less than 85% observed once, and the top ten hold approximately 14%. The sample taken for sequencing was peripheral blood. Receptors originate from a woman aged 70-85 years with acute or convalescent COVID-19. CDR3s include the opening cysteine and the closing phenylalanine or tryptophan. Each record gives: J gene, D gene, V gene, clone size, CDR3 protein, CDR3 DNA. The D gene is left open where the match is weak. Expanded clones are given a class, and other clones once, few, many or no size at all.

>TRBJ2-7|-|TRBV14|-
CASSQSGYEQYF
TGTGCCAGCAGCCAATCGGGGTACGAGCAGTACTTC
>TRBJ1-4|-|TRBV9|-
CASSVDRANEKLFF
TGTGCCAGCAGCGTAGACAGGGCTAATGAAAAACTGTTTTTT
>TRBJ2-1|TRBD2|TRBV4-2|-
CASSQGQTSEIYNEQFF
TGTGCCAGCAGCCAAGGTCAGACTAGCGAGATCTACAATGAGCAGTTCTTC
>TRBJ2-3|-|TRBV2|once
CASRVRRGSTDTQYF
TGTGCCAGCAGGGTTCGGCGGGGTAGCACAGATACGCAGTATTTT
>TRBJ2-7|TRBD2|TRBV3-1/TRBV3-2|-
CASSQEGSGGSTEGTYEQYF
TGTGCCAGCAGCCAAGAAGGTAGCGGGGGTTCAACAGAAGGAACCTACGAGCAGTACTTC
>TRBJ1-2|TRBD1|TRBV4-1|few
CASSPGTGEGDTF
TGCGCCAGCAGCCCCGGGACAGGGGAAGGGGACACCTTC
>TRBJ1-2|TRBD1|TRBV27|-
CASSLTGTGTGYTF
TGTGCCAGCAGTTTAACCGGGACAGGGACTGGCTACACCTTC
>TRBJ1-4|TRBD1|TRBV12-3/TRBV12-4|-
CASSGQDNEKLFF
TGTGCCAGCAGCGGACAGGATAATGAAAAACTGTTTTTT
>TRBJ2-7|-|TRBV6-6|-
CASSILSYEQYF
TGTGCCAGCAGTATCCTCTCCTACGAGCAGTACTTC
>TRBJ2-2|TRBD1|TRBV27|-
CASNPLGTGPLDGELFF
TGTGCCAGCAATCCCTTGGGGACAGGACCTTTGGACGGGGAGCTGTTTTTT
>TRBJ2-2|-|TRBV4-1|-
CASSQSAATGLGSRAGELFF
TGCGCCAGCAGCCAATCTGCTGCGACAGGGCTCGGGAGTAGAGCCGGGGAGCTGTTTTTT
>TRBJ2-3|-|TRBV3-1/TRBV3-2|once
CASSQGGLSTDTQYF
TGTGCCAGCAGCCAAGGAGGACTGAGCACAGATACGCAGTATTTT
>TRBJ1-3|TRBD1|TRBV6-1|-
CASSDFRGPGNTIYF
TGTGCCAGCAGTGATTTCAGGGGGCCTGGAAACACCATATATTTT
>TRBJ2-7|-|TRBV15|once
CATSRDLVSYEQYF
TGTGCCACCAGCCGGGACTTGGTATCCTACGAGCAGTACTTC
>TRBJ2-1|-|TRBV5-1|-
CASSFGFGAGDYNEQFF
TGCGCCAGCAGCTTCGGGTTCGGGGCAGGGGACTACAATGAGCAGTTCTTC
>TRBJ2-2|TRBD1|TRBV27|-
CASSLSRDRALPGELFF
TGTGCCAGCAGTTTATCGCGAGACAGGGCTCTTCCCGGGGAGCTGTTTTTT
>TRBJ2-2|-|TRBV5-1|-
CASSRKGGGATGELFF
TGCGCCAGCAGTAGGAAGGGAGGGGGTGCCACCGGGGAGCTGTTTTTT
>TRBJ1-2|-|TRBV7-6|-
CASSLDSQGRVLVTF
TGTGCCAGCAGCTTAGATAGTCAGGGCCGCGTATTAGTTACCTTC
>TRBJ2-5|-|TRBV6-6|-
CASSYLNQVGETQYF
TGTGCCAGCAGTTACTTAAATCAAGTCGGAGAGACCCAGTACTTC
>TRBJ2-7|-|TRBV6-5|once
CASRQDYSRYEQYF
TGTGCCAGCAGGCAAGACTACTCACGCTACGAGCAGTACTTC
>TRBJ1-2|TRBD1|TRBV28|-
CASSQGQGGDYGYTF
TGTGCCAGCAGTCAAGGACAGGGCGGGGACTATGGCTACACCTTC
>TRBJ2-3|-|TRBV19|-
CASSTSVAGADTQYF
TGTGCCAGTAGTACCTCGGTTGCGGGTGCAGATACGCAGTATTTT
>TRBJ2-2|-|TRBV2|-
CASRRQGGNTGELFF
TGTGCCAGCAGAAGACAGGGAGGGAACACCGGGGAGCTGTTTTTT
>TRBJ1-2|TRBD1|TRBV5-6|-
CASNGQGQGYTF
TGTGCCAGCAACGGACAGGGTCAAGGCTACACCTTC
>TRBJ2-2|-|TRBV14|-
CASSQVGWRTGELFF
TGTGCCAGCAGCCAAGTAGGTTGGAGGACCGGGGAGCTGTTTTTT
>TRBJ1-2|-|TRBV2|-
CASSGRSYGYTF
TGTGCCAGCAGTGGCCGGAGCTATGGCTACACCTTC
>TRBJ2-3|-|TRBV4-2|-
CASSQDWGLTDTQYF
TGTGCCAGCAGCCAAGACTGGGGGCTCACAGATACGCAGTATTTT
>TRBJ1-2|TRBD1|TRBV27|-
CASSTRTGRGNYGYTF
TGTGCCAGCAGTACTCGGACAGGGCGGGGAAACTATGGCTACACCTTC
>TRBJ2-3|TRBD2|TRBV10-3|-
CATAPLADRTDTQYF
TGTGCCACGGCGCCCCTAGCGGACCGCACAGATACGCAGTATTTT
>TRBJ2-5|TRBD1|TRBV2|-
CASPDRGTGRETQYF
TGTGCCAGCCCTGATCGGGGGACAGGTCGAGAGACCCAGTACTTC
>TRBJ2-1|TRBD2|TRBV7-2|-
CASSVSGGAGREQFF
TGTGCCAGCAGCGTTAGCGGGGGGGCTGGACGGGAGCAGTTCTTC
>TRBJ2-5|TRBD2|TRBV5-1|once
CASSLGLAGGSRETQYF
TGCGCCAGCAGCTTGGGGCTAGCGGGGGGATCGAGAGAGACCCAGTACTTC
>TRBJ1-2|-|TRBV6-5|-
CASSYVGARGGYTF
TGTGCCAGCAGTTACGTCGGGGCGCGGGGGGGCTACACCTTC
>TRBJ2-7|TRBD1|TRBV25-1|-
CASSVFTGGHEQYF
TGTGCCAGCAGTGTGTTTACAGGGGGCCACGAGCAGTACTTC
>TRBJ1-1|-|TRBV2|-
CASSDRGLNTEAFF
TGTGCCAGCAGTGACCGGGGATTGAACACTGAAGCTTTCTTT
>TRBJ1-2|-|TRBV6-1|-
CASSDGFNYGYTF
TGTGCCAGCAGTGACGGTTTTAACTATGGCTACACCTTC
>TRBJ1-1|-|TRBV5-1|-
CASSLGDRNTEAFF
TGCGCCAGCAGCTTGGGCGATCGGAACACTGAAGCTTTCTTT
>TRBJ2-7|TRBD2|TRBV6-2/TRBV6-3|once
CASSPVLSTSGRRYEQYF
TGTGCCAGCAGCCCAGTCTTGTCGACTAGCGGGAGGAGGTACGAGCAGTACTTC
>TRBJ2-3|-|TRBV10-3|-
CAITRGLKDTQYF
TGTGCCATCACAAGGGGCCTCAAAGATACGCAGTATTTT
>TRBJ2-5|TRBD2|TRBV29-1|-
CSVEDPRLARETQYF
TGCAGCGTTGAAGATCCTAGACTAGCGCGAGAGACCCAGTACTTC